The clone carrying this TCR beta chain was counted at least ten times. Its specificity is not known. The record originates from a study of T cells in Graves' hyperthyroidism and ophthalmopathy. Study findings and constraints: Most expanded thyroid clonotypes above 0.001 recurred in blood. Before onset, ophthalmopathy was predicted by the model a median 6.5 months earlier.

Orbital computed tomography and thyroid ultrasound, together with serum TRAb and thyroxine and clinical symptoms, were used for diagnoses. An approximately 10 ml volume of fresh peripheral blood provided the PBMCs. The TCR beta CDR3 regions underwent amplification using RNA transcripts as the source. The HTBI primer set drove a first-round RT-PCR of the TCR CDR3. One entry per CDR3 protein, called by TCRdb with MiXCR from the multiplex PCR reads. The sample records around 250,000 distinct CDR3 sequences, 13% to 15% being singletons. After removal of 7 bases from V and 8 bases from J, the junction contained 7 bases not matched to a gene. This CDR3 region has 15 residues.

The receptor was isolated from a woman between 40 and 55 years old with Graves' hyperthyroidism that later progressed to Graves' ophthalmopathy. The chain couples TRBV12-3 or TRBV12-4 to TRBJ2-1; 14 positions match TRBD2. The sequenced sample consisted of blood. CDR3 amino acids: CASIRGTSGRDEQFF. In DNA, the CDR3 is TGTGCCAGCATCCGAGGGACTAGCGGGAGAGATGAGCAGTTCTTC.